A single count supports the clone carrying this T cell receptor (beta chain). Its cognate antigen is unknown. This record comes from a study of cytomegalovirus exposure and HLA in healthy donors. Study-level findings and limits: The finding came from a later analysis; first-cohort TCR clusters tended to co-occur in the roughly 110 validation repertoires. Using the classifier, cytomegalovirus status was reportedly diagnosed with high specificity and sensitivity. The listing of 150 to 200 TCR beta chains classed them as cytomegalovirus-associated.

Assay: immunoSEQ multiplex PCR; the TCRdb copy retains only in-frame clones and omits some. The sample lists roughly 120,000 clones, around nine tenths occurring once. The germline V gene encodes CDR1 SGHAT and CDR2 FQNNGV. Germline trimming cut 1 base from V and 7 bases from J; bases unmatched to any gene: 3. The CDR3 is 14 amino acids. The source material was PBMCs. The sequence derives from a woman between 18 and 29 years old in good health and CMV-seronegative. This rearrangement joins TRBV11-2 to TRBJ1-4, with 7 bases aligning to TRBD1. CDR3: CASSLVGTAEKLFF. CDR3 DNA sequence: TGTGCCAGCAGCTTAGTCGGGACAGCTGAAAAACTGTTTTTT.